Included here is one T cell receptor (beta chain) sequence, with context. Sequencing of TCR beta, carried out with a high-throughput approach, was applied to CD8+ and CD4+ T cells from the blood. Healthy donors were controls matched for age and sex. The CD8+ and CD4+ T cells were isolated magnetically using a negative isolation approach, whereas the TEMRA cells were enriched by FACS. It was with random hexamers that about 0.45 to 1 ug RNA was reverse transcribed. Multiplex immunoSEQ PCR targeted 54 Vbeta and 13 Jbeta TCR beta segments. MiXCR was run by TCRdb on the immunoSEQ multiplex PCR reads, yielding one entry per CDR3 protein. The sample has some 180,000 distinct CDR3 sequences; about 93% are singletons. The sample is drawn from a study of CD8 T cells in Susac syndrome. Germline CDR1 is DFQATT and CDR2 is SNEGSKA (reference sequence). Trimming took 1 base from V and 4 from J; bases not matched to a gene: 6. This CDR3 has 15 amino acids.

The clonotype was recovered from a human donor in good health. Sequencing input: CD4+ T cells from PBMCs. The chain links TRBV20-1 to TRBJ1-3, with 8 bases lining up with TRBD1. The CDR3 sequence: CSARGRTGRGNTIYF. CDR3 in DNA: TGCAGTGCTAGAGGCCGGACAGGGCGGGGAAACACCATATATTTT.